This T cell receptor beta chain was observed in a study of early T cells in non-severe SARS-CoV-2 infection. Study-level information: The study sequenced bulk RNA from unsorted whole blood, with chains unpaired.

The study, taken as a whole, reports: Matches to VDJdb favored anti-spike CD8 responses and missed private and CD4 specificities.

The V segment lost 3 bases and the J segment 5 bases; nucleotides outside the gene matches: 8. The CDR3 length is 16 residues. This clonotype was observed a few times. The antigen is unknown. Unique molecular identifiers were affixed to single, distinct cDNA molecules. Each CDR3 protein gets one entry after TCRdb re-called the 5' RACE reads with MiXCR. The repertoire holds around 52,000 distinct CDR3 sequences, 6% to 7% seen once, with under 5% in the top ten. The source is an adult who was a healthcare worker with PCR-confirmed SARS-CoV-2 infection or an uninfected control (not recorded which). V usage is TRBV12-3 or TRBV12-4 and J usage is TRBJ2-2; 8 nucleotides line up with TRBD1. The sample taken for sequencing was whole blood. For the CDR3, the DNA is TGTGCCAGCAGTTTGGAGACAGGGGCAACTACCGGGGAGCTGTTTTTT. Translating it yields CASSLETGATTGELFF.